The source of this T cell receptor (beta chain) is a study of beta chain features in type 1 diabetes. About the research overall: Patients looked much like healthy donors when it came to age, gender and cell yields. Across all samples, fewer than 120,000,000 sorted cells were examined. Study-level results: Shortening of TCRB CDR3s, moderate but significant, appeared in all four CD4+ subsets of Type 1 diabetes patients. Short templates might get an advantage during PCR, and this would be equal in patients and controls.

What was sequenced were expressed TCRB transcripts, since all of the isolated RNA had been reverse transcribed. Clones were sequenced by immunoSEQ multiplex PCR, and TCRdb holds only the in-frame ones, with some missing. The sample carries 550,000 to 850,000 clones, under 15% recorded once. For this clone: Its antigen remains unknown.

The clonotype was recovered from a man between 18 and 29 years old with type 1 diabetes. The specimen was naive CD4+ T cells from blood.

Here the CDR3 DNA reads TGCGCCAGCAGCTTGGCCGGGACCGACGTCTATGGCTACACCTTC. This codes for CASSLAGTDVYGYTF. The chain recombines TRBV5-1 with TRBJ1-2, with D possibly being TRBD1 (5 bases). Germline V gene data show CDR1 as SGHRS and CDR2 as YFSETQ. V shed 0 bases and J shed 4 bases, with 13 bases lying between them. The CDR3 consists of 15 residues.